This T cell receptor (beta chain) was sequenced in a study of technical replicates of blood from several donors (TCRdb year 2017). Receptor amplification or capture employed the immunoSEQ multiplex PCR assay. Entries here come from immuneACCESS through TCRdb and include only in-frame sequences with V and J called. Some clones fail to appear in such tables; in the studies checked, an unresolved V gene covers under half of the shortfall, and the cause of the remainder is unknown. This sample holds approximately 92,000 clones; 95% were observed only once. 0.2% to 0.25% of the sample belongs to the ten largest clones. Regarding this clone: Its antigen remains undetermined. The sample holds no much larger clone one base away, and base qualities are not on file.

Trimming at the junction amounts to 5 bases on V and 7 bases on J, and the germline ends lie 11 bases apart. The CDR3, cysteine through phenylalanine, is 12 amino acids long. Here the CDR3 DNA is all that survives: 36 bases in frame from base 1. The germline V gene encodes CDR1 MDHEN and CDR2 SYDVKM. This sequence originates from a human donor in good health. Sequenced input: T cells isolated from PBMCs. The rearrangement joined TRBV28 to TRBJ2-5; the D gene cannot be resolved reliably. The CDR3 protein is CASSQQIGTQYF. The DNA is as follows: TGTGCCAGCAGTCAACAGATAGGGACCCAGTACTTC.